This T cell receptor (beta chain) was recovered during a study of blood T cells in healthy people across ages (dated by TCRdb to between 2014 and 2016). Looking at the study overall: In model experiments, template switching captured about one uniquely barcoded TCR beta cDNA molecule for every two T cells. The donors were divided into four age groups: young (average about 15 years), middle-aged (roughly 40), aged (approximately 59) and long-lived (about 80). Using deep sequencing normalized with unique cDNA molecular identifiers, the study measured how TCR beta repertoire diversity changes with age. Donors of different ages were randomly distributed across sequencing lanes to avoid experimental bias. Two additional independent replicas of 1 million unique cDNA reads from the same blood draw were analyzed for two donors (one aged 18 to 30 and one aged 80 or older). What the study reported, not specific to this receptor: A strong correlation was found between observed TCR beta diversity and the percentage of naive T cells measured by flow cytometry. Compared with the aged group, more naive CD4+ T cells, fewer expanded clones and increased TCR diversity were shown by the long-lived group, suggesting age selection. Total diversity estimates from one million sequenced T cells were considered lower bounds and underestimates. Observed TCR beta diversity per million T cells fell roughly linearly with age, and a significant reduction was already apparent by age about 38. Because donor CMV infection status was unknown, age-related changes in expanded clonotypes were potentially confounded. Because profiling used bulk unsorted PBMCs, naive and antigen-experienced compartments could not be compared conclusively.

Library method: 5' RACE. A second roughly 6 to 12 cycle PCR used a sample-barcoded 5' primer and a J-beta primer mix. A template-switch 5' adaptor carrying 12 random nucleotides introduced a unique molecular identifier onto each TCR beta cDNA molecule. Each sample yielded at least 3 million CDR3-containing paired-end reads. First-strand cDNA was synthesized from all RNA with the Mint cDNA synthesis kit, primed by a TRBC-specific oligonucleotide. After uracil-DNA glycosylase treatment, a first 18-cycle PCR used universal primers M1SS and BC2_uni_R on all cDNA. The source study handled its data this way. Each sample was normalized by randomly selecting 1 million high-quality reads, each carrying a distinct molecular identifier. Instead of being binned into consensus sequences, reads with shared molecular identifiers were discarded. MiTCR, with a Q25 quality threshold and the strictest error-elimination algorithm, was used for CDR3 identification, clonotype clustering and error correction. A nonparametric unseen species model using Euler transformation provided a lower-bound estimate of total TCR beta diversity. TCRdb trimmed public reads at Q25 via fastp, called clones via MiXCR and kept in-frame beta chains. Entries are consolidated by CDR3 protein sequence, retaining the most common genes and DNA. The V and J calls were not made by the authors but by TCRdb's processing. A total of around 2 million distinct CDR3 sequences appear in this sample, 35% to 50% of them only once. The top ten constitute 20% to 25% of the sample.

In the germline V gene, CDR1 corresponds to SNHLY and CDR2 to FYNNEI. Clipping removes 7 bases from V and 11 bases from J, with 15 as the unmatched junction base count. The CDR3 contains 15 residues, cysteine and phenylalanine counted. Here the CDR3 DNA is all that survives: 45 bases in frame from base 1. Points on this clonotype: Its antigen is currently not known. No quality values exist for individual bases; no much larger clone is one base distant.

Donors were a few dozen systemically healthy Caucasian individuals from Russia aged 6 to 90 years. Each donor gave approximately 9.3 milliliters of peripheral blood, collected into EDTA-treated Vacutainer tubes. Ficoll-Paque density-gradient centrifugation was used to isolate PBMCs, with at least 6.5 million per sample. Trizol reagent was used to extract total RNA from PBMCs, with at least 5 micrograms per sample. Naive CD45RAhigh/CD27high T cell percentages were measured by flow cytometry on a PBMC aliquot from every donor. This TCR derives from a human donor in good health. The chain is assembled from TRBV2 and TRBJ2-5; 11 central bases correspond to TRBD1. The material sequenced was blood. The CDR3 region has the sequence CASINRDRGGHEQYF. The bases read TGTGCCAGCATCAACCGGGACAGGGGGGGCCATGAGCAGTACTTC.